This note documents a single T cell receptor (beta chain) sequence. The target antigen is unknown. This record comes from a study of blood T cells in healthy people across ages. Study-wide findings and caveats: It was found that TCR beta diversity correlated strongly with the percentage of naive T cells.

The V segment lost 4 bases and the J segment 8 bases; nucleotides outside the gene matches: 7. Germline values: CDR1 LGHDT, CDR2 YNNKEL (reference sequence). This CDR3 comprises 14 residues. Every donor gave 8.5 to 10 milliliters of peripheral blood. A J-beta primer mix and a sample-barcoded 5' primer were used in a second PCR of about 7 to 12 cycles. TCRdb reprocessed the 5' RACE reads with MiXCR, giving one entry per CDR3 protein. The table records some 1.1 million distinct CDR3 sequences, around two fifths of them present only once. The clonotype was recovered from a man younger than 35 in good health. Sequencing was performed on blood. V usage is TRBV3-1 and J usage is TRBJ1-1; TRBD1 matches 10 bases. CDR3 sequence: CASSPRDRGKEAFF. DNA for the CDR3: TGTGCCAGCAGCCCAAGGGACAGGGGTAAAGAAGCTTTCTTT.